The rows below give T cell receptor beta chains drawn from one sample of a study of blood T cell repertoires in COVID-19. The protocol was immunoSEQ multiplex PCR, while the TCRdb copy is restricted to in-frame clones and leaves out a portion. The sample holds fewer than 120,000 clones, almost 80% seen once. The specimen was peripheral blood. These receptors came from a woman aged 80 or over with active or convalescent COVID-19. Each CDR3 is given with its conserved first and last residue. The order of the fields is CDR3 length, V gene, J gene, D gene, clone size, CDR3 DNA, CDR3 protein. A D gene is named only where the DNA matches it firmly. Only some rows state a clone size, as once, few, many or a class for expanded clones.

>16|TRBV5-8|TRBJ2-7|TRBD2|NA
TGTGCCAGCAGTGGGGGCTTACTAGCGGGAGAAGGCGAGCAGTACTTC
CASSGGLLAGEGEQYF
>17|TRBV28|TRBJ1-1|TRBD1|NA
TGTGCCAGCAGTTTATCCGCGCCGGGACAGGGGAACACTGAAGCTTTCTTT
CASSLSAPGQGNTEAFF
>12|TRBV6-6|TRBJ2-7|NA|NA
TGTGCCAGCACCAACCAGGGAGGCGAGCAGTACTTC
CASTNQGGEQYF
>13|TRBV28|TRBJ1-1|NA|NA
TGTGCCAGCAGGGGGCCTCAGAGCACTGAAGCTTTCTTT
CASRGPQSTEAFF
>12|TRBV2|TRBJ1-2|NA|NA
TGTGCCAGCAACGAATACAGGGAAGGCTACACCTTC
CASNEYREGYTF
>15|TRBV6-1|TRBJ2-3|TRBD2|NA
TGTGCCAGCAGTGAACTAGCGGGACGCACTCTGGCGCAGTATTTT
CASSELAGRTLAQYF
>17|TRBV5-1|TRBJ2-7|NA|NA
TGCGCCAGCAGCTTGGTGGCCGGCGGCGGATTTTCCTACGAGCAGTACTTC
CASSLVAGGGFSYEQYF
>12|TRBV6-5|TRBJ1-2|TRBD1|NA
TGTGCCAGCAGGGCAGGGGGCAGTGGCTACACCTTC
CASRAGGSGYTF
>16|TRBV6-2/TRBV6-3|TRBJ1-2|TRBD1|once
TGTGCCAGCAGTAACGATCTGACAGGGGGTCTGGATGGCTACACCTTC
CASSNDLTGGLDGYTF
>13|TRBV6-5|TRBJ2-3|NA|NA
TGTGCCAGCAGTTACGCAGGGACTGATACGCAGTATTTT
CASSYAGTDTQYF
>15|TRBV28|TRBJ2-7|NA|NA
TGTGCCAGCAGTTCGGAAACAGACAGGATCTACGAGCAGTACTTC
CASSSETDRIYEQYF
>14|TRBV11-2|TRBJ1-1|NA|NA
TGTGCCAGCAGCTCTAACAGGGCGAACACTGAAGCTTTCTTT
CASSSNRANTEAFF
>14|TRBV11-3|TRBJ2-7|NA|NA
TGTGCCAGCAGCTTAGGACCCGGGAGTTACGAGCAGTACTTC
CASSLGPGSYEQYF
>13|TRBV2|TRBJ2-5|TRBD1|once
TGTGCCAGCAGGACAGGGACGGGAGAGACCCAGTACTTC
CASRTGTGETQYF
>14|TRBV6-5|TRBJ2-7|NA|few
TGTGCCAGCAAGGGAGTAGCGGACTCCTACGAGCAGTACTTC
CASKGVADSYEQYF
>16|TRBV3-1/TRBV3-2|TRBJ2-2|NA|few
TGTGCCAGCAGCCAAGCCGGGACCGGGGGCACCGGGGAGCTGTTTTTT
CASSQAGTGGTGELFF
>13|TRBV18|TRBJ2-3|NA|NA
TGTGCCAGCTCACCAGGGGGCGCAGATACGCAGTATTTT
CASSPGGADTQYF
>15|TRBV18|TRBJ2-5|NA|NA
TGTGCCAGCTCACCGGTGGTAGCGGCTGAAGAGACCCAGTACTTC
CASSPVVAAEETQYF
>15|TRBV10-3|TRBJ2-1|NA|NA
TGTGCCATCAGTGTCGACAGGTCGATTTACAATGAGCAGTTCTTC
CAISVDRSIYNEQFF
>11|TRBV6-5|TRBJ1-2|NA|NA
TGTGCCAGCTCACTGAACTATGGCTACACCTTC
CASSLNYGYTF
>15|TRBV5-1|TRBJ1-2|TRBD1|NA
TGCGCCAGCAGTCGCAACAGGGGGAAGAACGATGGCTACACCTTC
CASSRNRGKNDGYTF
>14|TRBV19|TRBJ1-5|NA|NA
TGTGCCAGTAGTCCATCAGGGCGCAATCAGCCCCAGCATTTT
CASSPSGRNQPQHF
>15|TRBV10-3|TRBJ2-7|NA|NA
TGTGCCATCAGTGAAGGTGCGACAGAAATCTACGAGCAGTACTTC
CAISEGATEIYEQYF
>15|TRBV5-4|TRBJ1-1|TRBD1|few
TGTGCCAGCAGCTTGTTGGGACAGAGAGACACTGAAGCTTTCTTT
CASSLLGQRDTEAFF
>12|TRBV10-3|TRBJ1-5|NA|NA
TGTGCCATCAGCAGTGGTTGGCAGCCCCAGCATTTT
CAISSGWQPQHF
>12|TRBV24-1|TRBJ1-5|NA|once
TGTGCCACCAGTCTTAGCAATCAGCCCCAGCATTTT
CATSLSNQPQHF
>16|TRBV27|TRBJ2-7|TRBD1|NA
TGTGCCAGCAGTACAATTCCGGGACAGGGATCCTACGAGCAGTACTTC
CASSTIPGQGSYEQYF
>14|TRBV29-1|TRBJ2-7|TRBD1|few
TGCAGCGCGCAAAGGACAGGGAACAGCTACGAGCAGTACTTC
CSAQRTGNSYEQYF
>16|TRBV7-9|TRBJ1-1|TRBD1|NA
TGTGCCAGCAGCACGACAGGGGCGAGGTTATACACTGAAGCTTTCTTT
CASSTTGARLYTEAFF
>18|TRBV18|TRBJ1-3|TRBD1|NA
TGTGCCAGCTCACCAACGACAGGGGCCCTGCTCTCTGGAAACACCATATATTTT
CASSPTTGALLSGNTIYF
>16|TRBV10-3|TRBJ2-1|TRBD2|NA
TGTGCCATCAGTGAGGGTTTGGGGGGGGACTACAATGAGCAGTTCTTC
CAISEGLGGDYNEQFF
>20|TRBV20-1|TRBJ2-3|TRBD2|NA
TGCAGTGCTAGTACCGGGACTAGCGGGAGGGCTGTCCGGTTCACAGATACGCAGTATTTT
CSASTGTSGRAVRFTDTQYF
>16|TRBV18|TRBJ2-1|TRBD1|NA
TGTGCCAGCTCCACGACAGGGGAGTTAACCTACAATGAGCAGTTCTTC
CASSTTGELTYNEQFF
>15|TRBV2|TRBJ1-4|NA|NA
TGTGCCAGCAACGAATGGGGCGCAACTAATGAAAAACTGTTTTTT
CASNEWGATNEKLFF
>16|TRBV5-1|TRBJ1-1|NA|NA
TGCGCCAGCAGCTTGCGGGGGATTGGGCCGGGTACTGAAGCTTTCTTT
CASSLRGIGPGTEAFF
>15|TRBV10-3|TRBJ2-6|NA|NA
TGTGCCATCAGTGGAACCTTGGCAGGGGCCAACGTCCTGACTTTC
CAISGTLAGANVLTF
>14|TRBV4-3|TRBJ1-6|TRBD1|NA
TGCGCCAGCAGCCAGTGGGACAGGGTTTCACCCCTCCACTTT
CASSQWDRVSPLHF
>13|TRBV6-1|TRBJ2-7|NA|once
TGTGCCAGCAGTGAAGGACTCTACTACGAGCAGTACTTC
CASSEGLYYEQYF
>15|TRBV9|TRBJ2-1|TRBD1|NA
TGTGCCAGCAGCGTGGGACAGGGGGCGACGAATGAGCAGTTCTTC
CASSVGQGATNEQFF
>14|TRBV5-6|TRBJ2-5|NA|NA
TGTGCCAGCAGCGTTACACAGGGAGGGGAGACCCAGTACTTC
CASSVTQGGETQYF
>14|TRBV9|TRBJ2-3|TRBD2|few
TGTGCCAGCAGCCCAGGGACTAGCGGAGATACGCAGTATTTT
CASSPGTSGDTQYF
>16|TRBV6-6|TRBJ2-7|NA|once
TGTGCCAGCAGTTACTCGCAGTCCCATTCAGCCTACGAGCAGTACTTC
CASSYSQSHSAYEQYF
>16|TRBV2|TRBJ2-2|NA|once
TGTGCCAGCAGTGAAGATACAGGCACGAACACCGGGGAGCTGTTTTTT
CASSEDTGTNTGELFF
>14|TRBV7-3|TRBJ1-1|NA|NA
TGTGCCAGCAGCCCCATGCCCAGTACGACTGAAGCTTTCTTT
CASSPMPSTTEAFF
>13|TRBV25-1|TRBJ2-1|NA|NA
TGTGCCAGCAGTGAATCAGGGCTCAATGAGCAGTTCTTC
CASSESGLNEQFF
>15|TRBV19|TRBJ2-1|NA|NA
TGTGCCAGTAGCACCTACGGGACTCCCTACAATGAGCAGTTCTTC
CASSTYGTPYNEQFF
>14|TRBV10-3|TRBJ2-2|NA|NA
TGTGCCATCAAGGCGGAGATGGGCACCGGGGAGCTGTTTTTT
CAIKAEMGTGELFF
>19|TRBV21-1|TRBJ1-6|NA|NA
TGTGCCAGCAGCAAAGCGCTTTGGCAGGGCTCCCGCCTTAATTCACCCCTCCACTTT
CASSKALWQGSRLNSPLHF
>15|TRBV11-2|TRBJ1-4|NA|NA
TGTGCCAGCAGCTCTGCAGGGCCAACTAATGAAAAACTGTTTTTT
CASSSAGPTNEKLFF